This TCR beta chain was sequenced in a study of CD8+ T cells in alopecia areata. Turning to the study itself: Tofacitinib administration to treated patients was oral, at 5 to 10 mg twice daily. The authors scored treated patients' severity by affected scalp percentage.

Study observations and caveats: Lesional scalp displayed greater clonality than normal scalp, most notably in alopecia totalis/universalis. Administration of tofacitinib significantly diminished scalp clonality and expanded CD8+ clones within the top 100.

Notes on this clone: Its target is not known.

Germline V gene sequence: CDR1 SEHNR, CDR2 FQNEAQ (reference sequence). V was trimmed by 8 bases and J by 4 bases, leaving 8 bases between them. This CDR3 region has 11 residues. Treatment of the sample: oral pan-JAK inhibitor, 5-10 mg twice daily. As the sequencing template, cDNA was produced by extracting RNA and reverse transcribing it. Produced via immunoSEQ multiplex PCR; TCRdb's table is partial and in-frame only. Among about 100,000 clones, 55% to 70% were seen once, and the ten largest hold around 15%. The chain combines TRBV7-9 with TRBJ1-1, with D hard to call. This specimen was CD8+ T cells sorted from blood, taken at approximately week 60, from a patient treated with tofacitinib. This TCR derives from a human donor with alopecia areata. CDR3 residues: CASYVGTEAFF. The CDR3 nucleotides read TGTGCCAGCTACGTCGGCACTGAAGCTTTCTTT. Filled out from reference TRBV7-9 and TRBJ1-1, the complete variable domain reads DTGVSQNPRHKITKRGQNVTFRCDPISEHNRLYWYRQTLGQGPEFLTYFQNEAQLEKSRLLSDRFSAERPKGSFSTLEIQRTEQGDSAMYLCASYVGTEAFFGQGTRLTVV.